Following are 2 T cell receptor beta chains from one sample sequenced in a study of T cell responses to AZD1222 COVID-19 vaccine (dated by TCRdb to the early 2020s). Library preparation used the immunoSEQ multiplex PCR assay. Entries here come from immuneACCESS through TCRdb and include only in-frame sequences with V and J called. Some clones fail to appear in such tables; in the studies checked, an unresolved V gene covers under half of the shortfall, and the cause of the remainder is unknown. The sample table contains approximately 150,000 clones; only one count was recorded for roughly nine tenths of them. The ten largest clones capture roughly 1.3% of the sample. According to the study, the label for this sample's time point signals: about 28 days (+/-7) after the second vaccine dose. The starting material was peripheral blood, obtained 28 days after the second AZD1222 dose. The origin of the receptors is an adult who received the AZD1222 COVID-19 vaccine.

The rearrangement joins TRBV6-1 to TRBJ1-6; 7 nucleotides align to TRBD1. The CDR3 covers 15 residues. CDR1 is MNHNS, CDR2 SASEGT, per germline. Losses at the gene ends were 5 bases for V and 11 bases for J; bases not matched to a gene: 12. The CDR3 sequence: CASSSPGQYLAPLHF. The CDR3 bases are TGTGCCAGCAGTTCGCCGGGACAGTATCTCGCACCCCTCCACTTT.

This clone has a single count. This chain connects TRBV19 to TRBJ1-1; 10 bases line up with TRBD1. Germline CDR1 LNHDA, CDR2 SQIVND (reference sequence). The CDR3 is 16 residues long. V dropped 6 bases and J dropped 3; count of bases not matched to a gene: 10. This CDR3 is CASRDLPGTGDTEAFF. The CDR3 DNA sequence: TGTGCCAGTAGAGACCTTCCCGGGACAGGGGACACTGAAGCTTTCTTT. Complete variable domain (other parts from reference TRBV19 and TRBJ1-1): DGGITQSPKYLFRKEGQNVTLSCEQNLNHDAMYWYRQDPGQGLRLIYYSQIVNDFQKGDIAEGYSVSREKKESFPLTVTSAQKNPTAFYLCASRDLPGTGDTEAFFGQGTRLTVV.